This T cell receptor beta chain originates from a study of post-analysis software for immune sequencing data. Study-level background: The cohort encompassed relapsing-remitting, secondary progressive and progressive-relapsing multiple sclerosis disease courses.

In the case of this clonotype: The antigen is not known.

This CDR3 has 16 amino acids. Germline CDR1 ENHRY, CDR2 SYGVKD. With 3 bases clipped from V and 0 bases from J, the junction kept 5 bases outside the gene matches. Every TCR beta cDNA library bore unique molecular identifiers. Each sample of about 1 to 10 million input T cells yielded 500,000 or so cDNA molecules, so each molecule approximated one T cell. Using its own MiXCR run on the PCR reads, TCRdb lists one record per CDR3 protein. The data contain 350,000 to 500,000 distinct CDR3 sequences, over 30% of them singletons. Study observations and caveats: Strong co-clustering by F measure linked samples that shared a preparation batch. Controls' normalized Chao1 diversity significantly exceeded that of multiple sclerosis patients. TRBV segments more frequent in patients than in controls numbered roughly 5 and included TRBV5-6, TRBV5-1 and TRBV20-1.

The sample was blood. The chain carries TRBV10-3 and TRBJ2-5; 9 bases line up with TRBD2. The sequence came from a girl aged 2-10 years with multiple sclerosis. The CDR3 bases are TGTGCCATCAGTGATGGGCGGGAGGGGAACCAAGAGACCCAGTACTTC. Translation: CAISDGREGNQETQYF.